The text below deals with one T cell receptor beta chain. The sample is drawn from a study of blood T cell repertoires in COVID-19. Study overall: The cDNA or gDNA used as material had been derived from T cells, B-cell-depleted T cells, or PBMCs.

V lost 0 bases, J lost 3 bases, and 4 bases stayed unmatched. The CDR3 runs to 15 residues. Germline CDR1 is MDHEN and CDR2 is SYDVKM. Repertoires were generated with immunoSEQ multiplex PCR, while TCRdb's copy carries only in-frame clones and drops some. The data contain about 100,000 clones, 65% to 90% of them singletons. The study recruited people aged roughly 18 to 89 years across more than 20 US areas. This clonotype was sampled from a woman in her 50s who had recovered from COVID-19. Sequenced sample: PBMCs or T cells enriched from blood (not recorded which). The chain employs TRBV28 and TRBJ2-7; 8 nucleotides line up with TRBD2. The CDR3 here is CASSLWLRGDYEQYF. The CDR3 nucleotides read TGTGCCAGCAGTTTATGGCTGCGGGGGGACTACGAGCAGTACTTC.